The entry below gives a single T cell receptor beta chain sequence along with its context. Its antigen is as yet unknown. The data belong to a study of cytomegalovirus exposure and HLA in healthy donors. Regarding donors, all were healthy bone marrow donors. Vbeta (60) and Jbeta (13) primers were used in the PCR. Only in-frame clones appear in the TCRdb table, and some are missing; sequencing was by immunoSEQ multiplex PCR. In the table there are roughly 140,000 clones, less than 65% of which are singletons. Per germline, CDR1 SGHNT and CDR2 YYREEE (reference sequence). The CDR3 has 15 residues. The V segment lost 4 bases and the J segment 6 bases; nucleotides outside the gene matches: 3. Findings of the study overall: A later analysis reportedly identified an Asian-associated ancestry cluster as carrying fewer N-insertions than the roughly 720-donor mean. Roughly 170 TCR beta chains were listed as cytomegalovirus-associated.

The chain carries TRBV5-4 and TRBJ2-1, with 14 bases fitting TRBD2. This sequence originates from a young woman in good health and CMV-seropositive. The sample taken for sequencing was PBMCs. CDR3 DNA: TGTGCCAGCAGCCCAGGGACTAGCGGGGGCAATGAGCAGTTCTTC. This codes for CASSPGTSGGNEQFF. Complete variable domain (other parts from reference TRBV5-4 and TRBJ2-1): ETGVTQSPTHLIKTRGQQVTLRCSSQSGHNTVSWYQQALGQGPQFIFQYYREEENGRGNFPPRFSGLQFPNYSSELNVNALELDDSALYLCASSPGTSGGNEQFFGPGTRLTVL.